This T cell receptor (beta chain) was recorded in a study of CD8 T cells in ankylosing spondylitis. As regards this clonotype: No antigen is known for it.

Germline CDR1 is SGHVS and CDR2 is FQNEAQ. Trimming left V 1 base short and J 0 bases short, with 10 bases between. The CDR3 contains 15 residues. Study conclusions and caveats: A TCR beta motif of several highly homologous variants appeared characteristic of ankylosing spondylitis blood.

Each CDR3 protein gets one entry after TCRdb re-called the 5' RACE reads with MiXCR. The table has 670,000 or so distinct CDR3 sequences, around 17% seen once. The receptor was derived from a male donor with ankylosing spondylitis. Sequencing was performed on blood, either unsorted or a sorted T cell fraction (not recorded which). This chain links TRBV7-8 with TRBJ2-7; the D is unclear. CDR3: CASSLVPDGSYEQYF. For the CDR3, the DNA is TGTGCCAGCAGCTTAGTTCCCGACGGCTCCTACGAGCAGTACTTC.